Reported below is one T cell receptor (beta chain). The antigen remains unidentified. The data derive from a study of CXCR3-negative and CXCR3-positive naive CD8 T cells. Study in general: The TRB read total, some 150 million, broke down to about 1.5 +/- 0.3 million reads per library.

The method, 5' RACE with UMI labels, was used to prepare the TRB cDNA libraries. TCRdb re-called the 5' RACE reads and catalogs CDR3 proteins one per entry, DNA excluded. Its clone listing holds around 92,000 distinct CDR3 sequences. Whole-study findings and limits: Diversity was high in both naive subsets and much lower in memory cells.

Every subset of CD8+ T cells was sorted in triplicate at approximately 300,000 cells each. The CD45RO-CCR7+CD27+CD95- phenotype denoted naive CD8+ T cells. Germline-derived CDR1 and CDR2 are SNHLY and FYNNEI. The CDR3 is 12 residues long. Sequenced sample: naive CXCR3- CD8+ T cells from blood. Subset specified: CD45RO-CCR7+CD27+CD95- naive CD8+ T cells lacking CXCR3 (TNR3-). The TCR comes from a human donor in good health. Some clones in this sample may be carry-over from other donors' samples. This sequence joins TRBV2 and TRBJ2-7. CDR3 in amino acids: CASSWSAYEQYF.